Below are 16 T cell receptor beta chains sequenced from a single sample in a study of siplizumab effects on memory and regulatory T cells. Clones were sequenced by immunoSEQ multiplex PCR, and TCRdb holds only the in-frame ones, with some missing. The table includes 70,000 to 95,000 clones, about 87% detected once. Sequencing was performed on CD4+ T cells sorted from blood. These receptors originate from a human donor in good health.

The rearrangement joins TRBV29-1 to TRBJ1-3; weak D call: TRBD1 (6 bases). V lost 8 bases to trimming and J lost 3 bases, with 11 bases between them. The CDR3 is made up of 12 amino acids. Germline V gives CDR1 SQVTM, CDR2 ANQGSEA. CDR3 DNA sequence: TGCAGCTTTCAGGGGTATGGAAACACCATATATTTT. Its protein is CSFQGYGNTIYF.

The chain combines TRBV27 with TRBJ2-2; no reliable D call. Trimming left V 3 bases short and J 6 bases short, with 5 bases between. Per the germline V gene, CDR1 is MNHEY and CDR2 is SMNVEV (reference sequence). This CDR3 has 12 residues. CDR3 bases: TGTGCCAGCAGTTTGGGCTCCGGGGAGCTGTTTTTT. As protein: CASSLGSGELFF.

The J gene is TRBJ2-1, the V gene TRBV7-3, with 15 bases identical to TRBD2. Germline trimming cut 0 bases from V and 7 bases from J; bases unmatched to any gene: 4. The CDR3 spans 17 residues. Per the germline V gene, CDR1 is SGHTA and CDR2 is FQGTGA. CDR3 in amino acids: CASSLTGGLAGGNEQFF. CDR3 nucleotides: TGTGCCAGCAGCTTAACGGGGGGACTAGCGGGAGGAAATGAGCAGTTCTTC.

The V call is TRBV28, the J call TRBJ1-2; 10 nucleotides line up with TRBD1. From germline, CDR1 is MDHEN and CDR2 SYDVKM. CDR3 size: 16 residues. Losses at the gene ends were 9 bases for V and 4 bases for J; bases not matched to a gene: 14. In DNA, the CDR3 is TGTGCCAGTTTAAGCCCCGGGACAGGGGACAGCTATGGCTACACCTTC. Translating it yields CASLSPGTGDSYGYTF.

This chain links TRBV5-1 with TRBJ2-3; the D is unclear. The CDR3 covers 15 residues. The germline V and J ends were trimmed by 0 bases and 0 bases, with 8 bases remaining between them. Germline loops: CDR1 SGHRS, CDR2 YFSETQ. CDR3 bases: TGCGCCAGCAGCTTGGCCGCACTCAGCACAGATACGCAGTATTTT. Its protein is CASSLAALSTDTQYF.

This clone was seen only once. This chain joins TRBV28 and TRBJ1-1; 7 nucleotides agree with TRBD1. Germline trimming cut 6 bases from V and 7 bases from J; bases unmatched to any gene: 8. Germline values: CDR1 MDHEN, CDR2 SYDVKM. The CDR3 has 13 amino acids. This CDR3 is CASSPDRFFEAFF. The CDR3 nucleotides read TGTGCCAGCAGCCCGGACAGGTTCTTTGAAGCTTTCTTT.

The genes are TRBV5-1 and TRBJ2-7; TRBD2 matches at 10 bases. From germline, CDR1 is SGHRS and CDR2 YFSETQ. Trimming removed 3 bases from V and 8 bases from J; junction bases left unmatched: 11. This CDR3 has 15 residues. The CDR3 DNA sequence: TGCGCCAGCAGCTCCCTAGCGGGAGCACCTACGAAGCAGTACTTC. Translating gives CASSSLAGAPTKQYF.

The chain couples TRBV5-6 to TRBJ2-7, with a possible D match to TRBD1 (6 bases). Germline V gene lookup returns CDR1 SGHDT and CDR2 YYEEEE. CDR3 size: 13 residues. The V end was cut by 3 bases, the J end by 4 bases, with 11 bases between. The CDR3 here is CASSWTDFYEQYF. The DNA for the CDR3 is TGTGCCAGCAGCTGGACAGACTTTTACGAGCAGTACTTC.

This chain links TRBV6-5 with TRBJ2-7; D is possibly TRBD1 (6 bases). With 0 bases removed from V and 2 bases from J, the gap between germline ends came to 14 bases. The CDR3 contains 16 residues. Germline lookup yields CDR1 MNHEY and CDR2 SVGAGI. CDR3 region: CASSYSSARGAYEQYF. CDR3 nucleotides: TGTGCCAGCAGTTACTCTTCGGCCAGGGGAGCCTACGAGCAGTACTTC.

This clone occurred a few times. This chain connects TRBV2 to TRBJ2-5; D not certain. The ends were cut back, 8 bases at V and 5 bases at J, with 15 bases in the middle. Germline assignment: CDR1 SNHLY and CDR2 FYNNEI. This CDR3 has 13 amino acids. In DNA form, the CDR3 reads TGTGCCAGCCTCCGTTTTCCCCGCGAGACCCAGTACTTC. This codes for CASLRFPRETQYF.

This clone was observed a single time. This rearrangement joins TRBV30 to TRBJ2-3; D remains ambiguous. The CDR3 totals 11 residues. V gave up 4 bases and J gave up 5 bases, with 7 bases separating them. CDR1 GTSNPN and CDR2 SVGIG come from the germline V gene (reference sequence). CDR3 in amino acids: CAWTVLDTQYF. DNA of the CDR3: TGTGCCTGGACTGTCTTAGATACGCAGTATTTT.

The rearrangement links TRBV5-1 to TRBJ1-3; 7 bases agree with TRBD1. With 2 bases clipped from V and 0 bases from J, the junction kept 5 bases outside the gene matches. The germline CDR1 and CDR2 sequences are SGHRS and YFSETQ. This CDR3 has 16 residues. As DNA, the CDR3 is TGCGCCAGCAGCTTAAACAGGGGTTACTCTGGAAACACCATATATTTT. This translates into CASSLNRGYSGNTIYF.

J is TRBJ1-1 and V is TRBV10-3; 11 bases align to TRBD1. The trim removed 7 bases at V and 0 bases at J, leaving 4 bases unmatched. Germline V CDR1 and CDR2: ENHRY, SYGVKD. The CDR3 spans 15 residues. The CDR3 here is CAITRTGGMNTEAFF. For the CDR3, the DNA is TGTGCCATCACCAGGACAGGGGGCATGAACACTGAAGCTTTCTTT.

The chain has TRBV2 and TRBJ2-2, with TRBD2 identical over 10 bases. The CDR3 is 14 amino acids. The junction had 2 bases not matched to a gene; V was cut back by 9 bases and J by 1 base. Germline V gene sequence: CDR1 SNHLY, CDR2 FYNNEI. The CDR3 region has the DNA TGTGCCAGAAGACTAGCGGGGAACACCGGGGAGCTGTTTTTT. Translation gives CARRLAGNTGELFF.

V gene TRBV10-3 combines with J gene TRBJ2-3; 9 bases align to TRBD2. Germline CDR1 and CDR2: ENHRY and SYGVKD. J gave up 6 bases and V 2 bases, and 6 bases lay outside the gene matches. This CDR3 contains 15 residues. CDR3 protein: CAISETGLAGDTQYF. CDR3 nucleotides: TGTGCCATCAGTGAGACGGGACTAGCAGGTGATACGCAGTATTTT.

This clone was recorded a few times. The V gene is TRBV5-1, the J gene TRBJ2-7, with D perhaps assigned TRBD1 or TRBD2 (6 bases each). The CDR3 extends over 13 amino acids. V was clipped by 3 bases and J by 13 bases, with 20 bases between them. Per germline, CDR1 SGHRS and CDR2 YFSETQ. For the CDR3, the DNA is TGCGCCAGCAGCTGGGCGGTCGGGGGCAGGCTATACTTC. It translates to CASSWAVGGRLYF.